The clone carrying this T cell receptor (beta chain) has more than one count but fewer than ten. This specimen belongs to a study of blood T cell repertoires in COVID-19. Study-level background: Acute and convalescent COVID-19 samples came from the United States, Italy and Spain. PBMCs, B-cell-depleted T cells, or T cells provided the cDNA or gDNA that made up the material.

Germline values: CDR1 SEHNR, CDR2 FQNEAQ (reference sequence). This CDR3 has 15 amino acids. The germline V and J ends were trimmed by 2 bases and 3 bases, with 13 bases remaining between them. Assay: immunoSEQ multiplex PCR; the TCRdb copy retains only in-frame clones and omits some. The table includes around 93,000 clones, around 79% detected once. Input material: peripheral blood. The source is an elderly woman with acute or convalescent COVID-19. The chain employs TRBV7-9 and TRBJ1-1; D is unresolved. DNA of the CDR3: TGTGCCAGCAGCTTAAGAGCGGCCTCCGACACTGAAGCTTTCTTT. It yields the protein CASSLRAASDTEAFF. Variable domain in full (rest from reference TRBV7-9 and TRBJ1-1): DTGVSQNPRHKITKRGQNVTFRCDPISEHNRLYWYRQTLGQGPEFLTYFQNEAQLEKSRLLSDRFSAERPKGSFSTLEIQRTEQGDSAMYLCASSLRAASDTEAFFGQGTRLTVV.